This T cell receptor (beta chain) appears in the sequencing data of a study of Ad26.COV2.S vaccination and SARS-CoV-2 variants. Study-level background: The Ad26.COV2.S arm of the COV1001 trial was where the donor was placed. Findings and caveats of the study: Spike-specific CD8+ and CD4+ T cell responses reportedly showed substantial breadth after vaccination.

Points on this clone: The antigen is undetermined.

The CDR3 has 14 residues. V was trimmed by 8 bases and J by 1 base, leaving 14 bases between them. In germline, CDR1 is LNHDA, CDR2 SQIVND (reference sequence). The method was immunoSEQ multiplex PCR; TCRdb's version includes in-frame clones alone and lacks a portion of them. The table records approximately 500,000 clones, around 85% of them present only once. As for treatment: roughly 18 received Ad26.COV2.S at low or high dose, single or two shots; about 5 received placebo; per-sample allocation not given. On day 63 after the first injection, vaccine and placebo recipients gave samples. The receptor was isolated from a person between 18 and 60 years old who received the Ad26.COV2.S COVID-19 vaccine or a placebo. The V and J genes are TRBV19 and TRBJ1-2, with D possibly matching TRBD1 (5 bases). Sequencing used peripheral blood, obtained in a trial of Ad26.COV2.S vaccine versus placebo. The CDR3 sequence: CASESQGFNYGYTF. The CDR3 DNA is TGTGCCAGTGAATCTCAGGGATTTAACTATGGCTACACCTTC.